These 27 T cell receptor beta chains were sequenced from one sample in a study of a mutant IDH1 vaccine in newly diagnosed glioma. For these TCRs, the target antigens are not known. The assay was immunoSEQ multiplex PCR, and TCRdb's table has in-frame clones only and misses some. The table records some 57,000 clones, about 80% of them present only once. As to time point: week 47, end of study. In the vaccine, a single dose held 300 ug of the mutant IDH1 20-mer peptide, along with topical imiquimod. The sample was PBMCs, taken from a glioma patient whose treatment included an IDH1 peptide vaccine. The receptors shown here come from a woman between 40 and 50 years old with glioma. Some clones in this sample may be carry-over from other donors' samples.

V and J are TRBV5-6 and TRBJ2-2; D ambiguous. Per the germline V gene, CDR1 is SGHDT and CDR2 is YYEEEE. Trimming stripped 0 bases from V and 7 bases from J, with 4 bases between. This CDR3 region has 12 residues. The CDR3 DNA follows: TGTGCCAGCAGCTTGGGCTACGGGGAGCTGTTTTTT. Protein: CASSLGYGELFF.

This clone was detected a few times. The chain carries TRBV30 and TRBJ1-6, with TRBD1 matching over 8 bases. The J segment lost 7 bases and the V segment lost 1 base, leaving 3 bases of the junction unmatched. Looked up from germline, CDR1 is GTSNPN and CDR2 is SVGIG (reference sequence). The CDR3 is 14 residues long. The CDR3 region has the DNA TGTGCCTGGAGTGCACAGGGGGGGAATTCACCCCTCCACTTT. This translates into CAWSAQGGNSPLHF.

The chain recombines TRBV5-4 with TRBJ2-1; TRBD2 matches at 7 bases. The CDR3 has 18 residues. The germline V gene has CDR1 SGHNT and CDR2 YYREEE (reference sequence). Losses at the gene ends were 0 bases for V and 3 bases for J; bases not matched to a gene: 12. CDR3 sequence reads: CASSLGRSGLGLYNEQFF. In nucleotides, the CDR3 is TGTGCCAGCAGCTTGGGACGGTCAGGACTAGGCCTCTACAATGAGCAGTTCTTC.

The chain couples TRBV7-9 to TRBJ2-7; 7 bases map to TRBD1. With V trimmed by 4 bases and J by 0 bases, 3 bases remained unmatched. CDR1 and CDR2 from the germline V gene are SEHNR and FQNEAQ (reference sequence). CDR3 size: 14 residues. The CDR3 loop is CASSSRDSSYEQYF. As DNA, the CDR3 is TGTGCCAGCAGCTCCCGGGACAGCTCCTACGAGCAGTACTTC.

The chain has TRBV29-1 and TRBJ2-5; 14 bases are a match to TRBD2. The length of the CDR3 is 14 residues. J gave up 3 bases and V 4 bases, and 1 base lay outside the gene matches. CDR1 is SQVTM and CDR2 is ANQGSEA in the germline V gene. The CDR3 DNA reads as TGCAGCGTTGGGACTAGCGGGGGGAAAGAGACCCAGTACTTC. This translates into CSVGTSGGKETQYF.

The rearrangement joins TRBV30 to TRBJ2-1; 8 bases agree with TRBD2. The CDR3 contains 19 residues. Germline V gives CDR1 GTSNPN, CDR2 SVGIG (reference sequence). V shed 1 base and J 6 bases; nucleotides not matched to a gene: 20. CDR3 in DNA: TGTGCCTGGAGTGAGTGGGAGGGGGTAGCGGGGATCCCTGGCAATGAGCAGTTCTTC. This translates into CAWSEWEGVAGIPGNEQFF.

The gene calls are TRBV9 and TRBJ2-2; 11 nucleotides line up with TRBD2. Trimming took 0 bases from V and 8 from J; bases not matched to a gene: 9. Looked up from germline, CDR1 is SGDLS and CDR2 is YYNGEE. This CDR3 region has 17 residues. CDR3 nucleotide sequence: TGTGCCAGCAGCGTAGACCTAGCGGGGGGCGTTAAGGGGGAGCTGTTTTTT. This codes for CASSVDLAGGVKGELFF.

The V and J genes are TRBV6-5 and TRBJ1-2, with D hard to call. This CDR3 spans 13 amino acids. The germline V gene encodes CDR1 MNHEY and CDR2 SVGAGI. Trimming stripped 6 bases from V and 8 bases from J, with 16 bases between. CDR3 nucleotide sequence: TGTGCCAGCAGGGACCCCGGGAGGTACGGCTACACCTTC. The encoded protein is CASRDPGRYGYTF.

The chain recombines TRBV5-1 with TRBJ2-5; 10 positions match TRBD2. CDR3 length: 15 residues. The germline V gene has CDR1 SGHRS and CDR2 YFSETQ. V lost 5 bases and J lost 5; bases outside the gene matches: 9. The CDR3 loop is CASRVVAGGGETQYF. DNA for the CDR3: TGCGCCAGCAGAGTGGTAGCGGGGGGCGGGGAGACCCAGTACTTC. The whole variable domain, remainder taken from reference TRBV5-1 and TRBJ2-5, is KAGVTQTPRYLIKTRGQQVTLSCSPISGHRSVSWYQQTPGQGLQFLFEYFSETQRNKGNFPGRFSGRQFSNSRSEMNVSTLELGDSALYLCASRVVAGGGETQYFGPGTRLLVL.

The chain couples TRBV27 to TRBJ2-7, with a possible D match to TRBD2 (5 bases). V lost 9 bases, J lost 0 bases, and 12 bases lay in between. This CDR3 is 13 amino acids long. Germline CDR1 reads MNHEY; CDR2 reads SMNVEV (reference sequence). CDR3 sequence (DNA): TGTGCCAGTACGACGGGGAGCTCCTACGAGCAGTACTTC. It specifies CASTTGSSYEQYF.

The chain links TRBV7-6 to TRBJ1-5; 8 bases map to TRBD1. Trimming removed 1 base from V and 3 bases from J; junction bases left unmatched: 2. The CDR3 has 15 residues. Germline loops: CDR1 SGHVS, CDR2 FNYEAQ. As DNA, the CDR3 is TGTGCCAGCAGCTTAGGACAGGGGTACAATCAGCCCCAGCATTTT. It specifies CASSLGQGYNQPQHF. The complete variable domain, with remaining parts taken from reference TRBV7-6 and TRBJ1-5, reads GAGVSQSPRYKVTKRGQDVALRCDPISGHVSLYWYRQALGQGPEFLTYFNYEAQQDKSGLPNDRFSAERPEGSISTLTIQRTEQRDSAMYRCASSLGQGYNQPQHFGDGTRLSIL.

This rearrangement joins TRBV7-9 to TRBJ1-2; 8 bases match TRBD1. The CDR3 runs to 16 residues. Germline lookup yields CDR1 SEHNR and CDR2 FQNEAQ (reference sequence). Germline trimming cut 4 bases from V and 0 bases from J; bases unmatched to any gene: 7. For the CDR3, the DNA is TGTGCCAGCAGCTCGGACAGGGAGGTCCCTAACTATGGCTACACCTTC. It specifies CASSSDREVPNYGYTF.

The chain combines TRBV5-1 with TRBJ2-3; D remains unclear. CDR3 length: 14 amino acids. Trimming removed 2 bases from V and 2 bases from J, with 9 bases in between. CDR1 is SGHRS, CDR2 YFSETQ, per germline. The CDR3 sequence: CASSFAPSTDTQYF. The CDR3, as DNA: TGCGCCAGCAGCTTTGCCCCCTCCACAGATACGCAGTATTTT.

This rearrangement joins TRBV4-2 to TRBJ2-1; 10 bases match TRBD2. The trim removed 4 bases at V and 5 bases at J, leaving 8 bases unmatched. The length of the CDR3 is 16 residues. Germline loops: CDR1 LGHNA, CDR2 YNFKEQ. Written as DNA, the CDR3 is TGTGCCAGCAGCCTTTTAGCGGGGGGTGAGGACAATGAGCAGTTCTTC. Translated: CASSLLAGGEDNEQFF.

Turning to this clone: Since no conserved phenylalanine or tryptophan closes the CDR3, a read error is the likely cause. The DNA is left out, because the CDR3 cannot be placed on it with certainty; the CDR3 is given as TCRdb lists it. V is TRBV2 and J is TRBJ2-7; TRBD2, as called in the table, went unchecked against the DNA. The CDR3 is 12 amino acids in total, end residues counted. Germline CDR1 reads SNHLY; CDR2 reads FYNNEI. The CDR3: CASSGERGQQPS.

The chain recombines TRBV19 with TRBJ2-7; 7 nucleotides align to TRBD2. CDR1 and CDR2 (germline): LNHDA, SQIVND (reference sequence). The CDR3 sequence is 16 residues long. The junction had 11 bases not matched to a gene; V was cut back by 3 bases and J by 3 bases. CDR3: CASSIRAGLLRYEQYF. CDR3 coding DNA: TGTGCCAGTAGTATTAGAGCGGGGCTTCTCCGCTACGAGCAGTACTTC.

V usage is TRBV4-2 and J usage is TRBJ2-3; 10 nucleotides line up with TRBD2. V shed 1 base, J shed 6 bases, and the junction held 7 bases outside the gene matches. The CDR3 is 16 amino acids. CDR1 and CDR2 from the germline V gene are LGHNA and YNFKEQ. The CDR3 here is CASSQGVAGGGDTQYF. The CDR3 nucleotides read TGTGCCAGCAGCCAAGGGGTAGCGGGGGGAGGGGATACGCAGTATTTT.

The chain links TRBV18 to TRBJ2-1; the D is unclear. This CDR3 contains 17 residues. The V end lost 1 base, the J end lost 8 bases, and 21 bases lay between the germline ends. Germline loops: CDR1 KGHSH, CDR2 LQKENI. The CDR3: CASSPHRRSKLNHEQFF. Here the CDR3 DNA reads TGTGCCAGCTCACCACATCGAAGGTCCAAACTTAACCATGAGCAGTTCTTC.

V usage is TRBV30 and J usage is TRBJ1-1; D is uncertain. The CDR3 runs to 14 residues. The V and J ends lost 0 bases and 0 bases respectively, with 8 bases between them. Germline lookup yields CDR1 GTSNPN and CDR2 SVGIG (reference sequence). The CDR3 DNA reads TGTGCCTGGAGTGTGTGGCCTATGAACACTGAAGCTTTCTTT. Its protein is CAWSVWPMNTEAFF.

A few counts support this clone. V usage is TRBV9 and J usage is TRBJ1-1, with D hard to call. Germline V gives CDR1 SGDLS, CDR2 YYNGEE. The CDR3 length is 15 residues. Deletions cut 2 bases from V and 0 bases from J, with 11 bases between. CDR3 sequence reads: CASSVANQMNTEAFF. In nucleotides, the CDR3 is TGTGCCAGCAGCGTCGCGAACCAGATGAACACTGAAGCTTTCTTT.

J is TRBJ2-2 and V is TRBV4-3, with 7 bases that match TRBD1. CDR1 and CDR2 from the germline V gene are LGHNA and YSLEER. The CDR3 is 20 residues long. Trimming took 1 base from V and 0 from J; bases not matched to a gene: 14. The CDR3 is CASSQVGATGPIANTGELFF. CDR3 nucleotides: TGCGCCAGCAGCCAAGTTGGGGCGACAGGGCCTATCGCGAACACCGGGGAGCTGTTTTTT.

The CDR3 reads CASSPGVVDRGLGSPLHF. Here the CDR3 DNA reads TGTGCCAGCTCACCGGGAGTAGTCGACAGGGGGCTGGGTTCACCCCTCCACTTT. V usage is TRBV18 and J usage is TRBJ1-6, with TRBD1 matching over 10 bases. Germline CDR1 is KGHSH and CDR2 is LQKENI. The length of the CDR3 is 18 residues. The V and J ends lost 3 bases and 9 bases, in that order; junction bases with no gene match: 14. Based on the CDR3 plus reference TRBV18 and TRBJ1-6, the full variable domain is NAGVMQNPRHLVRRRGQEARLRCSPMKGHSHVYWYRQLPEEGLKFMVYLQKENIIDESGMPKERFSAEFPKEGPSILRIQQVVRGDSAAYFCASSPGVVDRGLGSPLHFGNGTRLTVT.

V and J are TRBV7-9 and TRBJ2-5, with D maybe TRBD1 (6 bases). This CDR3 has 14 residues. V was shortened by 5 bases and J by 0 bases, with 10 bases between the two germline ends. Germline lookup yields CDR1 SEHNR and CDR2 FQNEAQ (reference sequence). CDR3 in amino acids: CASSGGGNQETQYF. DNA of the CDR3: TGTGCCAGCAGCGGTGGGGGCAACCAAGAGACCCAGTACTTC.

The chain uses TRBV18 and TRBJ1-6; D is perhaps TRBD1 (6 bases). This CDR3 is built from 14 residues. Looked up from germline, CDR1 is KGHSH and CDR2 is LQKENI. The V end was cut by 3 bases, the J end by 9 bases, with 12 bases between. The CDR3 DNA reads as TGTGCCAGCTCACCGGGGGCAGCAAGTTCACCCCTCCACTTT. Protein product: CASSPGAASSPLHF.

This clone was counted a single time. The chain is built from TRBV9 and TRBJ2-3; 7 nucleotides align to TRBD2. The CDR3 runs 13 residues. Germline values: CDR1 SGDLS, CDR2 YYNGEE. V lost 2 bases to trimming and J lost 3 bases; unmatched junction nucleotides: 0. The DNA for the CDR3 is TGTGCCAGCAGCGTCGGGGGGACAGATACGCAGTATTTT. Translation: CASSVGGTDTQYF. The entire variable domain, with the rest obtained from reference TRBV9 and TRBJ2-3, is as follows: DSGVTQTPKHLITATGQRVTLRCSPRSGDLSVYWYQQSLDQGLQFLIQYYNGEERAKGNILERFSAQQFPDLHSELNLSSLELGDSALYFCASSVGGTDTQYFGPGTRLTVL.

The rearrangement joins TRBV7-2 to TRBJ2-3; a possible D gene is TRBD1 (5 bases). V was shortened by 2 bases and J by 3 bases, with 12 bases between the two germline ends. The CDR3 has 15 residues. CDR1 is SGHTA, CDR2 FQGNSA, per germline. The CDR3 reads CASSLMDKVTDTQYF. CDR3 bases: TGTGCCAGCAGCTTAATGGACAAGGTAACAGATACGCAGTATTTT.

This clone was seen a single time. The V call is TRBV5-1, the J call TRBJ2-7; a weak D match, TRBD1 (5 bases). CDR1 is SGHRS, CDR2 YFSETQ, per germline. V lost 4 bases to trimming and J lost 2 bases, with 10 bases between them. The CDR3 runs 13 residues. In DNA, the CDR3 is TGCGCCAGCAGCAAGTTAGGGGCCTACGAGCAGTACTTC. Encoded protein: CASSKLGAYEQYF.